The 3 T cell receptor beta chains reported below all come from one sample, sequenced in a study of cytomegalovirus exposure and HLA in healthy donors (dated by TCRdb to between 2016 and 2019). Library preparation was by the immunoSEQ multiplex PCR assay. The table comes from immuneACCESS by way of TCRdb, which keeps in-frame sequences with V and J called. Part of the clones is missing from these tables; in studies checked, under half for an unresolved V gene and the rest for unknown reasons. The sample profile shows about 120,000 clones; 88% of them were found once. The ten most abundant clones make up approximately 1.8% of the sample. What was sequenced was PBMCs. Source of these receptors: a young man in good health and CMV-seronegative.

The V and J genes are TRBV18 and TRBJ1-1; D ambiguous. Germline V gene sequence: CDR1 KGHSH, CDR2 LQKENI. The CDR3 runs to 14 residues. Trimming pared 3 bases from V and 3 bases from J, leaving 11 bases between. In DNA form, the CDR3 reads TGTGCCAGCTCACCTGCCATTCGGGACACTGAAGCTTTCTTT. Protein: CASSPAIRDTEAFF.

The chain links TRBV7-8 to TRBJ1-5; TRBD1 is a possible D gene (6 bases). V was pared by 3 bases and J by 7 bases, with 13 bases between. The CDR3 covers 14 residues. Germline V gene lookup returns CDR1 SGHVS and CDR2 FQNEAQ. The CDR3 loop reads CASSLMDRHQPQHF. Here the CDR3 DNA reads TGTGCCAGCAGCTTGATGGACAGACACCAGCCCCAGCATTTT.

The chain links TRBV9 to TRBJ1-2, with 7 bases matching TRBD1. Germline V gene data show CDR1 as SGDLS and CDR2 as YYNGEE. This CDR3 region has 14 residues. J lost 2 bases, V lost 6 bases, and 7 bases had no gene match. The CDR3 bases are TGTGCCAGCACTAGGGCAGGGGGGAACTATGGCTACACCTTC. Its translation is CASTRAGGNYGYTF.